This is a list of T cell receptor beta chains from one sample in a study of blood T cells in healthy people across ages. TCRdb re-derived calls from the 5' RACE reads in MiXCR, one entry per CDR3 protein. The profile covers around 1,600,000 distinct CDR3 sequences, with approximately 42% appearing a single time and 4% taken by the ten largest. The sequencing input was blood. The receptors derive from a woman under 30 in good health. CDR3s leave out the opening cysteine and the closing phenylalanine or tryptophan. A D gene is named only where the DNA matches it firmly.

D: NA
V: TRBV21-1
J: TRBJ2-4
CDR3: ASSKASAGVAKNIQY

D: NA
V: TRBV12-3/TRBV12-4
J: TRBJ1-1
CDR3: ASKAPSNTEAF

D: NA
V: TRBV6-1
J: TRBJ1-5
CDR3: ASREARAGDQPQH

D: NA
V: TRBV27
J: TRBJ1-1
CDR3: ASSLDRGFGEAF

D: NA
V: TRBV7-2
J: TRBJ1-5
CDR3: ASSPSGGRTDNQPQH

D: NA
V: TRBV18
J: TRBJ1-1
CDR3: ASSLYQTNGNTEAF

D: NA
V: TRBV7-9
J: TRBJ2-7
CDR3: ASKEVEAEAQY

D: NA
V: TRBV20-1
J: TRBJ2-7
CDR3: SARDFLSSYEQY

D: NA
V: TRBV20-1
J: TRBJ2-7
CDR3: SARERTGGYEQY

D: TRBD1
V: TRBV27
J: TRBJ2-1
CDR3: ASSLSRTGGSYNEQF

D: TRBD1
V: TRBV27
J: TRBJ1-5
CDR3: ASSSGTGLYNQPQH

D: NA
V: TRBV20-1
J: TRBJ2-5
CDR3: SASVGVSQY

D: NA
V: TRBV20-1
J: TRBJ2-3
CDR3: SARSGDGGNTQY

D: NA
V: TRBV11-2
J: TRBJ1-6
CDR3: ASSNPGASPLH

D: TRBD1
V: TRBV12-3/TRBV12-4
J: TRBJ2-4
CDR3: ASSSIDRVLAKNIQY

D: NA
V: TRBV28
J: NA
CDR3: ASRPKLSEQY

D: NA
V: TRBV9
J: TRBJ2-1
CDR3: ASSVDLWGDEQF

D: NA
V: TRBV7-2
J: TRBJ2-2
CDR3: ASSLILLANTGELF

D: TRBD2
V: TRBV12-3/TRBV12-4
J: TRBJ2-7
CDR3: ASTFISGVSYEQY

D: TRBD2
V: TRBV12-3/TRBV12-4
J: TRBJ2-1
CDR3: ASILAGSYNEQF

D: NA
V: TRBV6-5
J: TRBJ2-2
CDR3: ASSYEGWTPNTGELF

D: NA
V: TRBV6-1
J: TRBJ2-3
CDR3: ASSEYNRGGGTQY

D: NA
V: TRBV27
J: TRBJ2-3
CDR3: ASSPTGGQPWHTQY

D: NA
V: TRBV27
J: TRBJ1-2
CDR3: ASKPFLRGDGNYGYT

D: NA
V: TRBV7-2
J: TRBJ2-3
CDR3: ASSSLARGTDTQY

D: TRBD1
V: TRBV4-2
J: TRBJ2-3
CDR3: ASSSNTGGDGTDTQY

D: NA
V: TRBV10-3
J: TRBJ2-7
CDR3: AISGNAGNTDEQY

D: TRBD1
V: TRBV7-6
J: TRBJ2-7
CDR3: ASSLTAGQGAYEQY

D: TRBD2
V: TRBV18
J: TRBJ2-1
CDR3: ASSPYSGTEYNEQF

D: NA
V: TRBV4-3
J: TRBJ2-5
CDR3: ASSLRTERQETQY